Listed here are 20 T cell receptor beta chains from one sample, sequenced in a study of blood T cells in healthy people across ages. It was with a sample-barcoded 5' primer and a J-beta primer mix that a second PCR of about 6 to 12 cycles was run. TCRdb analysed the 5' RACE reads with MiXCR anew, one entry per CDR3 protein. The sample has about 1.5 million distinct CDR3 sequences, about 45% seen once; the top ten hold about 4.1%. Sequenced: blood. These receptors were taken from a woman under 30 in good health.

The chain recombines TRBV5-5 with TRBJ2-1, with no clear D. This CDR3 spans 12 amino acids. Trimming took off 10 bases at V and 8 bases at J, with 16 bases between the two ends. Per the germline V gene, CDR1 is SGHKS and CDR2 is YYEKEE (reference sequence). CDR3 sequence: CAGTQAIDEQFF. The CDR3 DNA sequence: TGTGCCGGCACCCAAGCAATTGATGAGCAGTTCTTC.

The chain is built from TRBV6-5 and TRBJ1-2; TRBD1 is a possible D gene (5 bases). Germline CDR1 reads MNHEY; CDR2 reads SVGAGI. The CDR3 has 12 residues. The V end was cut by 8 bases, the J end by 7 bases, with 14 bases between. In nucleotides, the CDR3 is TGTGCCAGCGGCGGCAGGGTTCTTGGCTACACCTTC. This translates into CASGGRVLGYTF.

The J gene is TRBJ1-5, the V gene TRBV20-1; D gene ambiguous. The CDR3 length is 13 residues. CDR1 is DFQATT and CDR2 is SNEGSKA in the germline V gene (reference sequence). Trimming removed 4 bases at V and 1 base at J, with 8 bases between. The CDR3 sequence is CSAMSGSNQPQHF. DNA of the CDR3: TGCAGTGCTATGTCTGGCAGCAATCAGCCCCAGCATTTT.

The rearrangement links TRBV2 to TRBJ1-2; TRBD1 might be the D (6 bases). CDR3 length: 17 amino acids. With 5 bases removed from V and 3 bases from J, the gap between germline ends came to 22 bases. CDR1 is SNHLY and CDR2 is FYNNEI in the germline V gene. The DNA of the CDR3 is TGTGCCAGCAGTTATCGCCCCATTGGGGGGGCCGACTATGGCTACACCTTC. This encodes CASSYRPIGGADYGYTF.

This clonotype was recorded a few times. This chain joins TRBV5-1 and TRBJ1-2; possibly TRBD1 for D (6 bases). CDR1 and CDR2 (germline): SGHRS, YFSETQ. This CDR3 is built from 14 residues. Trimming removed 4 bases at V and 3 bases at J, with 13 bases between. The CDR3 DNA reads TGCGCCAGCAGCCCGACAGGTTTCGACTATGGCTACACCTTC. Its protein is CASSPTGFDYGYTF.

This clonotype was found a few times. V gene TRBV20-1 combines with J gene TRBJ1-1, with 10 bases matching TRBD1. CDR3 size: 15 residues. Germline loops: CDR1 DFQATT, CDR2 SNEGSKA (reference sequence). CDR3 in amino acids: CRPGQGGGKNTEAFF. CDR3 coding DNA: TGCAGGCCCGGACAGGGGGGCGGGAAGAACACTGAAGCTTTCTTT.

The rearrangement uses TRBV6-1 and TRBJ2-2, with TRBD2 matching over 12 bases. The CDR3 has 17 residues. The germline gives CDR1 MNHNS, CDR2 SASEGT. The ends lost 8 bases at V and 8 bases at J; junction bases unmatched: 15. The CDR3 bases are TGTGCCAGCGGCGGACTAGCGGGATCAGGCCCGGTGGGGGAGCTGTTTTTT. It is translated as CASGGLAGSGPVGELFF.

This clonotype was found a few times. The chain is built from TRBV4-1 and TRBJ2-7, with 8 bases identical to TRBD1. The CDR3 has 15 residues. Trimming cost V 3 bases and J 3 bases; bases outside gene matches: 7. CDR1 is MGHRA and CDR2 is YSYEKL in the germline V gene. CDR3 nucleotides: TGCGCCAGCAGCCACCCTCCGGACAGGGTCTACGAGCAGTACTTC. Translating it yields CASSHPPDRVYEQYF.

The genes are TRBV9 and TRBJ2-7, with D perhaps being TRBD1 or TRBD2 (5 bases each). V was trimmed by 3 bases and J by 3 bases, leaving 10 bases between them. The CDR3 covers 13 residues. Germline CDR1 is SGDLS and CDR2 is YYNGEE. Here the CDR3 reads CASSGGAFYEQYF. As DNA, the CDR3 is TGTGCCAGCAGCGGAGGGGCTTTCTACGAGCAGTACTTC.

The chain employs TRBV10-3 and TRBJ2-7, with D perhaps matching TRBD1 or TRBD2 (5 bases each). The V end was cut by 6 bases, the J end by 1 base, with 13 bases between. This CDR3 has 14 residues. Germline V lookup: CDR1 ENHRY, CDR2 SYGVKD. CDR3 sequence: CAIRSGTASYEQYF. DNA for the CDR3: TGTGCCATCAGGTCCGGGACGGCTTCCTACGAGCAGTACTTC.

This clonotype has a single count. J is TRBJ2-3 and V is TRBV18; possible D gene TRBD2, 6 bases. The CDR3 consists of 15 residues. The ends were cut back, 3 bases at V and 2 bases at J, with 12 bases in the middle. Germline values: CDR1 KGHSH, CDR2 LQKENI. The CDR3 bases are TGTGCCAGCTCACCGCCGGGAGACAACACAGATACGCAGTATTTT. It is translated as CASSPPGDNTDTQYF.

CDR3 residues: CASSQVPLYNEQFF. Written as DNA, the CDR3 is TGCGCCAGCAGCCAAGTACCGCTATACAATGAGCAGTTCTTC. V is TRBV4-3 and J is TRBJ2-1; no firm D call. Between the trimmed V and J ends, which lost 1 base and 4 bases, there was a span of 8 bases. The CDR3 totals 14 residues. The germline gives CDR1 LGHNA, CDR2 YSLEER.

The J gene is TRBJ2-1, the V gene TRBV29-1; D possibly corresponds to TRBD2 (6 bases). CDR3 length equals 15 residues. Deletions cut 4 bases from V and 8 bases from J, with 21 bases between. Germline CDR1 is SQVTM and CDR2 is ANQGSEA. The CDR3 DNA sequence: TGCAGCGTTGCCTTAGACGGAGGGTTTGACGATGAGCAGTTCTTC. It specifies CSVALDGGFDDEQFF.

Of note for this clonotype: One end of the junction does not line up with germline, which may come from a read error. The V gene is TRBV29-1, the J gene TRBJ2-7; 8 bases are shared with TRBD1. The germline gives CDR1 SQVTM, CDR2 ANQGSEA. The CDR3 has 16 amino acids. CDR3 sequence (DNA): TGCAGCGCTGAAGATAATCGGGCAGGGGGCCTCTACGAGCAGTACTTC. Amino acids: CSAEDNRAGGLYEQYF.

This clonotype was counted between two and nine times. The CDR3 spells CASSYKSSSDTQYF. The CDR3 DNA sequence: TGCGCCAGCAGTTACAAGTCAAGCTCCGATACGCAGTATTTT. The V and J genes are TRBV4-3 and TRBJ2-3; D unresolved. Germline assignment: CDR1 LGHNA and CDR2 YSLEER. This CDR3 contains 14 residues. Deletions cut 6 bases from V and 6 bases from J, with 16 bases between.

This clonotype was picked up one time. The gene calls are TRBV27 and TRBJ1-5; 7 bases align to TRBD1. CDR3 length: 15 residues. V trimming: 6 bases; J trimming: 15 bases; junction bases outside the gene matches: 20. Looked up from germline, CDR1 is MNHEY and CDR2 is SMNVEV (reference sequence). In DNA, the CDR3 is TGTGCCAGCAGCTTTACAGGGGCAAGCAATCAGCCTCTGCATTTT. Translating it yields CASSFTGASNQPLHF.

The chain employs TRBV20-1 and TRBJ2-3, with unresolved D. This CDR3 contains 14 residues. Per the germline V gene, CDR1 is DFQATT and CDR2 is SNEGSKA (reference sequence). Between the trimmed V and J ends, which lost 6 bases and 2 bases, there was a span of 15 bases. In nucleotides, the CDR3 is TGCAGTGCAATGGACGCTTCCTCCACAGATACGCAGTATTTT. This encodes CSAMDASSTDTQYF.

The V gene is TRBV7-6, the J gene TRBJ1-2; D gene unclear. The CDR3 has 16 residues. Per the germline V gene, CDR1 is SGHVS and CDR2 is FNYEAQ. V lost 1 base and J lost 6, with 18 bases in between. The CDR3 spells CASSLGSNLFRNGYTF. CDR3 coding DNA: TGTGCCAGCAGCTTAGGGTCTAACCTTTTTAGGAATGGCTACACCTTC.

The chain has TRBV20-1 and TRBJ1-3, with D possibly matching TRBD1 (6 bases). The CDR3 has 16 amino acids. Trimming left V 3 bases short and J 4 bases short, with 19 bases between. Germline assignment: CDR1 DFQATT and CDR2 SNEGSKA (reference sequence). CDR3 nucleotides: TGCAGTGCTAGGCACGACCACAGGGAGACCGGAAACACCATATATTTT. This sequence encodes CSARHDHRETGNTIYF.

The chain couples TRBV5-1 to TRBJ2-7; D is perhaps TRBD1 or TRBD2 (6 bases each). Germline loops: CDR1 SGHRS, CDR2 YFSETQ. The CDR3 length is 14 residues. The V and J ends lost 0 bases and 3 bases respectively, with 10 bases between them. CDR3 residues: CASSLEEGVYEQYF. The CDR3 DNA reads as TGCGCCAGCAGCTTGGAGGAGGGGGTCTACGAGCAGTACTTC.